This TCR beta chain was identified during a study of blood T cells in healthy people across ages. Study results and caveats: Getting older went along with TCR beta diversity per million T cells dropping roughly linearly.

From germline, CDR1 is LGHDT and CDR2 YNNKEL (reference sequence). V shed 5 bases and J 0 bases; nucleotides not matched to a gene: 12. The CDR3 runs 19 residues. Then a second PCR, running roughly 7 to 11 cycles, was carried out with a sample-barcoded 5' primer and a J-beta primer mix. TCRdb passed the 5' RACE reads through MiXCR, listing each CDR3 protein once. Here the sample spans around 1,900,000 distinct CDR3 sequences, around 42% being singletons. This clonotype was observed a handful of times. Its specificity is unknown. The sequenced material came from blood. The chain couples TRBV3-1 to TRBJ2-5; 13 bases map to TRBD2. This TCR came from a human donor in good health. In DNA, the CDR3 is TGTGCCAGCAGCTACCCAGGACTAGCGGGGGACCTGTACCAAGAGACCCAGTACTTC. Amino acid sequence: CASSYPGLAGDLYQETQYF.